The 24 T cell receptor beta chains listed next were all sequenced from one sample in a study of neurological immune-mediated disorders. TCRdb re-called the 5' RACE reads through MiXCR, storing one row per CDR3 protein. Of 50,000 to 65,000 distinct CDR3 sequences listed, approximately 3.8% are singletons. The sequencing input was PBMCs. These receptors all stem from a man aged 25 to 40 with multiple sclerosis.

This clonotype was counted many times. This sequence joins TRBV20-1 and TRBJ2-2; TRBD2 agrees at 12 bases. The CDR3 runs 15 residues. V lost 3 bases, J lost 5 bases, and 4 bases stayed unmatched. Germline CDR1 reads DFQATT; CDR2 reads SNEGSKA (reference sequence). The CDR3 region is CSASGLAGRTGELFF. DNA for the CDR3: TGCAGTGCTAGCGGACTAGCGGGACGAACCGGGGAGCTGTTTTTT.

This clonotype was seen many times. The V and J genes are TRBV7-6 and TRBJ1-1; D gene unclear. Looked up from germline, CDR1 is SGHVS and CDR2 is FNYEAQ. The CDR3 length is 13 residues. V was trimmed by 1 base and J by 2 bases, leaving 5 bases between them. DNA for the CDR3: TGTGCCAGCAGCTTAGAAACAAACACTGAAGCTTTCTTT. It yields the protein CASSLETNTEAFF. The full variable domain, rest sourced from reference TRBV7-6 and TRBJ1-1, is GAGVSQSPRYKVTKRGQDVALRCDPISGHVSLYWYRQALGQGPEFLTYFNYEAQQDKSGLPNDRFSAERPEGSISTLTIQRTEQRDSAMYRCASSLETNTEAFFGQGTRLTVV.

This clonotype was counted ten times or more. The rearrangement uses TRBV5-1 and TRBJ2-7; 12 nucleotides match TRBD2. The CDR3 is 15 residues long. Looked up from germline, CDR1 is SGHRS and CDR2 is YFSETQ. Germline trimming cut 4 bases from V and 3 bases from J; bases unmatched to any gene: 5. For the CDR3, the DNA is TGCGCCAGCAGCCGTGGACTAGCGGGGTTCTACGAGCAGTACTTC. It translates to CASSRGLAGFYEQYF. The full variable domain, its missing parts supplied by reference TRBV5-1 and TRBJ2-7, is KAGVTQTPRYLIKTRGQQVTLSCSPISGHRSVSWYQQTPGQGLQFLFEYFSETQRNKGNFPGRFSGRQFSNSRSEMNVSTLELGDSALYLCASSRGLAGFYEQYFGPGTRLTVT.

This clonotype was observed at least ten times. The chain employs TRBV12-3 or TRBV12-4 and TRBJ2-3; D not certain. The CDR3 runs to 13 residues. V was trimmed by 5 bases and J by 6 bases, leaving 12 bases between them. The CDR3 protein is CASSPPTADTQYF. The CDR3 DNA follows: TGTGCCAGCAGTCCCCCTACAGCGGATACGCAGTATTTT.

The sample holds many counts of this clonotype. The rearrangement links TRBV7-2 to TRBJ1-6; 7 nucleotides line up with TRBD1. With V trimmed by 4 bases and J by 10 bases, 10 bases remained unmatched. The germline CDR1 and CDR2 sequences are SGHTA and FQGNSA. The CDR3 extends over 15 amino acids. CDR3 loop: CASSSGQSVESPLHF. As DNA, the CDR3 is TGTGCCAGCAGCTCGGGACAGAGTGTAGAATCACCCCTCCACTTT.

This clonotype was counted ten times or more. This CDR3 reads CASSLDSQMNTEAFF. In DNA, the CDR3 is TGTGCCAGCAGCTTAGACAGCCAGATGAACACTGAAGCTTTCTTT. V usage is TRBV7-9 and J usage is TRBJ1-1, with D unclear. Germline lookup yields CDR1 SEHNR and CDR2 FQNEAQ (reference sequence). The CDR3 contains 15 residues. Trimming took 1 base from V and 0 from J, leaving 9 bases between them.

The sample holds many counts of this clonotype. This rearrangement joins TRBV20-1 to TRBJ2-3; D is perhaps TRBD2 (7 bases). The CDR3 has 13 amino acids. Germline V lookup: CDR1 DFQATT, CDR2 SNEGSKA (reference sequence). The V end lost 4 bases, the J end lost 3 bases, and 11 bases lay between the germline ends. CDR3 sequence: CSAKRGGTDTQYF. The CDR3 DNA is TGCAGTGCTAAAAGGGGGGGGACAGATACGCAGTATTTT.

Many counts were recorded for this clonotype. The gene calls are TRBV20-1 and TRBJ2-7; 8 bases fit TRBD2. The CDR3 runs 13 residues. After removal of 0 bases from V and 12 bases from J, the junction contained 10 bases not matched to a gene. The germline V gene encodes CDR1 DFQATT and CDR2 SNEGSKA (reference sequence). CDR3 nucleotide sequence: TGCAGTGCTAGAGATCGGGGGACTAGAGGTCCGTACTTC. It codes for CSARDRGTRGPYF.

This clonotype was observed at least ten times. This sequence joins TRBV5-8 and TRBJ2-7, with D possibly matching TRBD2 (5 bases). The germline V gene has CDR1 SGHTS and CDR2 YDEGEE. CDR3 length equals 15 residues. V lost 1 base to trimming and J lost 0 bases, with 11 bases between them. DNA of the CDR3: TGTGCCAGCAGCTTGCGAGGGAGTGCCTCCTACGAGCAGTACTTC. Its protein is CASSLRGSASYEQYF.

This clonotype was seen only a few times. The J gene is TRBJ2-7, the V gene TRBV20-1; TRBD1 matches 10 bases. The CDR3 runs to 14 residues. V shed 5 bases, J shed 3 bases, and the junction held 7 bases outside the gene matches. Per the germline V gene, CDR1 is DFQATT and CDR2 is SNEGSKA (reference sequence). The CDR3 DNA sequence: TGCAGTGCTGGGGAGGGGACAGGGGTCTACGAGCAGTACTTC. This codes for CSAGEGTGVYEQYF.

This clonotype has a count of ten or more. Written as DNA, the CDR3 is TGTGCCAGCAGTGCCAAGGGGATCCTGGAGACTGAAGCTTTCTTT. Its translation is CASSAKGILETEAFF. This chain connects TRBV28 to TRBJ1-1; the D gene is possibly TRBD1 (5 bases). Trimming took 5 bases from V and 5 from J, leaving 18 bases between them. The CDR3 sequence is 15 residues long. Germline V lookup: CDR1 MDHEN, CDR2 SYDVKM.

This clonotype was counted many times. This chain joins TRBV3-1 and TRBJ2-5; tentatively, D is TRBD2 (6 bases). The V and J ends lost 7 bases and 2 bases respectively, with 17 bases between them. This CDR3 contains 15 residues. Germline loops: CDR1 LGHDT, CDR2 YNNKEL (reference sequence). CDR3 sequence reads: CASTRSAGFQETQYF. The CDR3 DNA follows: TGTGCCAGCACGAGATCCGCGGGGTTTCAAGAGACCCAGTACTTC.

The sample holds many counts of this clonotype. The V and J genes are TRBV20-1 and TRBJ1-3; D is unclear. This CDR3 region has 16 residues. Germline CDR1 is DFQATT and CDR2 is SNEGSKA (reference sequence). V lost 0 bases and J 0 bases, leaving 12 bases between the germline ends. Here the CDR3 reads CSARDSGLISGNTIYF. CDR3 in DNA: TGCAGTGCTAGAGATTCGGGTTTGATCTCTGGAAACACCATATATTTT.

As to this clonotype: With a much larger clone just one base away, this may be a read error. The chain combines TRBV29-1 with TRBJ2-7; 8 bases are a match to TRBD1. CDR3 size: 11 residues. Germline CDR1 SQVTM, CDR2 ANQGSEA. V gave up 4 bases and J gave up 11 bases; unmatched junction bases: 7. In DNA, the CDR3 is TGCAGCGTTGGGGAGGACAGGGAGAAGTACTTC. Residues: CSVGEDREKYF.

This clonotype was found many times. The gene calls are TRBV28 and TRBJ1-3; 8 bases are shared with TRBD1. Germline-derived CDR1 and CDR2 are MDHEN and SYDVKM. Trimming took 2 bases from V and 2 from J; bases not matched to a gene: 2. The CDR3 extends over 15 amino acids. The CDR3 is CASSLQGAPGNTIYF. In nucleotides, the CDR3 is TGTGCCAGCAGTTTACAGGGGGCCCCTGGAAACACCATATATTTT. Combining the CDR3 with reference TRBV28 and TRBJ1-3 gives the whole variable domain DVKVTQSSRYLVKRTGEKVFLECVQDMDHENMFWYRQDPGLGLRLIYFSYDVKMKEKGDIPEGYSVSREKKERFSLILESASTNQTSMYLCASSLQGAPGNTIYFGEGSWLTVV.

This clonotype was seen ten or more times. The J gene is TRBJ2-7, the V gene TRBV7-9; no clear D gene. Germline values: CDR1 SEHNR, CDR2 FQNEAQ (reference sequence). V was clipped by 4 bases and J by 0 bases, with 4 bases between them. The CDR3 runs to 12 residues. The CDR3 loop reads CASSSLSYEQYF. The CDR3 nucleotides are TGTGCCAGCAGCTCGCTCTCCTACGAGCAGTACTTC.

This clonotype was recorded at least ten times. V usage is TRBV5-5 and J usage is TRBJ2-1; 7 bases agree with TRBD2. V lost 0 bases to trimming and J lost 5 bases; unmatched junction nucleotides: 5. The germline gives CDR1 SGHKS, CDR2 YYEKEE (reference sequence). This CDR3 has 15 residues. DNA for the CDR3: TGTGCCAGCAGCTTGGGGGGGACTATTGACAATGAGCAGTTCTTC. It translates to CASSLGGTIDNEQFF.

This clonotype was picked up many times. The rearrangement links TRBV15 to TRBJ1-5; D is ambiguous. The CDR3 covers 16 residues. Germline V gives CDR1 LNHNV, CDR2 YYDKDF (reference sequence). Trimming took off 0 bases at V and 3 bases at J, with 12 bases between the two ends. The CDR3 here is CATSREPTGYNQPQHF. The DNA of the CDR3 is TGTGCCACCAGCAGAGAGCCCACGGGGTACAATCAGCCCCAGCATTTT.

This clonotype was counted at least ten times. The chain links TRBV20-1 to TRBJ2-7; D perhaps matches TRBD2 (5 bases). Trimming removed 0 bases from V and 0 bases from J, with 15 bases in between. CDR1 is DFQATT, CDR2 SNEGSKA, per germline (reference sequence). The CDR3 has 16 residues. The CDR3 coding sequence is TGCAGTGCTAGAGAGCCCCGTTTAACTAGCTCCTACGAGCAGTACTTC. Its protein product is CSAREPRLTSSYEQYF.

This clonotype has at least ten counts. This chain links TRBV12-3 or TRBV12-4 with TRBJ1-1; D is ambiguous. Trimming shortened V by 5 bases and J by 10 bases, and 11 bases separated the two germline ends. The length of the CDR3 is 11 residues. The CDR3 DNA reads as TGTGCCAGCAGTAGAATGAAGGGAGCTTTCTTT. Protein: CASSRMKGAFF.

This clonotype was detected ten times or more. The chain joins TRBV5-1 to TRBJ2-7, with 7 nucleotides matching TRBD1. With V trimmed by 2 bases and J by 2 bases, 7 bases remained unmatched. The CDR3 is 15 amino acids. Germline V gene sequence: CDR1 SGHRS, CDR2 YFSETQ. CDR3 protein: CASSFGDRVTYEQYF. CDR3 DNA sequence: TGCGCCAGCAGCTTTGGAGACAGGGTAACCTACGAGCAGTACTTC.

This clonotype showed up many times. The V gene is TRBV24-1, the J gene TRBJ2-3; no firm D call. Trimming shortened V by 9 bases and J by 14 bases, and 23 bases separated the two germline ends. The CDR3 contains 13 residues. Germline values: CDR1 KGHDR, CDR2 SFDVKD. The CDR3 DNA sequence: TGTGCCACCGGCACGTCGAGGAGACCAGATCTGTATTTT. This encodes CATGTSRRPDLYF.

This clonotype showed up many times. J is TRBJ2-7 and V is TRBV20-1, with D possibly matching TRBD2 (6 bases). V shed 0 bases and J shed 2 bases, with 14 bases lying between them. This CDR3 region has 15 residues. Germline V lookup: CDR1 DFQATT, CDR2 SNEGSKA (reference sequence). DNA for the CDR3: TGCAGTGCTAGAGATTTGGAGGGTTCACCCTACGAGCAGTACTTC. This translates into CSARDLEGSPYEQYF.

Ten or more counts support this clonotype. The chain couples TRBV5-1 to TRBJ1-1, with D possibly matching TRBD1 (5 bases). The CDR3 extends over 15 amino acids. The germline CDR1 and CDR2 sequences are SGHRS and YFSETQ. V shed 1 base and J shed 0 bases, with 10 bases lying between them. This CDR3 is CASSLNQGMNTEAFF. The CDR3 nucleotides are TGCGCCAGCAGCTTGAACCAGGGCATGAACACTGAAGCTTTCTTT. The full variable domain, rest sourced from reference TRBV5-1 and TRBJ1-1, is KAGVTQTPRYLIKTRGQQVTLSCSPISGHRSVSWYQQTPGQGLQFLFEYFSETQRNKGNFPGRFSGRQFSNSRSEMNVSTLELGDSALYLCASSLNQGMNTEAFFGQGTRLTVV.